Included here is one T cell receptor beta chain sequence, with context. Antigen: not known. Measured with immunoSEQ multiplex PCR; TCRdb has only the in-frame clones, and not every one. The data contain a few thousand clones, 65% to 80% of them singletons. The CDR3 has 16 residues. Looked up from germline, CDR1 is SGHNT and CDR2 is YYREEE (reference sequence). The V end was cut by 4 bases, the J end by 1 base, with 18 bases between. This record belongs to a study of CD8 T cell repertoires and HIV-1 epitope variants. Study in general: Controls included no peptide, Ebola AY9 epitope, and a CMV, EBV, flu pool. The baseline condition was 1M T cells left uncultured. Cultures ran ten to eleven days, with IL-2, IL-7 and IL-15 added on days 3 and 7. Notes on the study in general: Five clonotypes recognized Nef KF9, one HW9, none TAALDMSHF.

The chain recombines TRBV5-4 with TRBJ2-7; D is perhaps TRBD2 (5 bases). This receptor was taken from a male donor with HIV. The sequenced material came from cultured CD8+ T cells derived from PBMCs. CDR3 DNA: TGTGCCAGCAGCCAAGACGCGGGCCCAACTTCCTACGAGCAGTACTTC. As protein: CASSQDAGPTSYEQYF.